This T cell receptor beta chain was sequenced during a study of blood T cells in healthy people across ages. PCR was performed a second time for 7 to 11 cycles using a sample-barcoded 5' primer and a J-beta primer mix. TCRdb re-called the 5' RACE reads with MiXCR, one entry per CDR3 protein. The sample lists around 2 million distinct CDR3 sequences, 30% to 40% occurring once. CDR1 and CDR2 (germline): DFQATT, SNEGSKA (reference sequence). The CDR3 runs to 15 residues. The sequence came from a human donor in good health. The V call is TRBV20-1, the J call TRBJ2-1; TRBD2 matches 8 bases. The J call may be mistaken, given a closer DNA end match to TRBJ2-7. Sequencing was done on a sample of blood. Here the CDR3 reads CSARAVAGYSYEQYF. CDR3 DNA: TGCAGTGCTAGAGCGGTAGCGGGGTACTCCTACGAGCAGTACTTC.